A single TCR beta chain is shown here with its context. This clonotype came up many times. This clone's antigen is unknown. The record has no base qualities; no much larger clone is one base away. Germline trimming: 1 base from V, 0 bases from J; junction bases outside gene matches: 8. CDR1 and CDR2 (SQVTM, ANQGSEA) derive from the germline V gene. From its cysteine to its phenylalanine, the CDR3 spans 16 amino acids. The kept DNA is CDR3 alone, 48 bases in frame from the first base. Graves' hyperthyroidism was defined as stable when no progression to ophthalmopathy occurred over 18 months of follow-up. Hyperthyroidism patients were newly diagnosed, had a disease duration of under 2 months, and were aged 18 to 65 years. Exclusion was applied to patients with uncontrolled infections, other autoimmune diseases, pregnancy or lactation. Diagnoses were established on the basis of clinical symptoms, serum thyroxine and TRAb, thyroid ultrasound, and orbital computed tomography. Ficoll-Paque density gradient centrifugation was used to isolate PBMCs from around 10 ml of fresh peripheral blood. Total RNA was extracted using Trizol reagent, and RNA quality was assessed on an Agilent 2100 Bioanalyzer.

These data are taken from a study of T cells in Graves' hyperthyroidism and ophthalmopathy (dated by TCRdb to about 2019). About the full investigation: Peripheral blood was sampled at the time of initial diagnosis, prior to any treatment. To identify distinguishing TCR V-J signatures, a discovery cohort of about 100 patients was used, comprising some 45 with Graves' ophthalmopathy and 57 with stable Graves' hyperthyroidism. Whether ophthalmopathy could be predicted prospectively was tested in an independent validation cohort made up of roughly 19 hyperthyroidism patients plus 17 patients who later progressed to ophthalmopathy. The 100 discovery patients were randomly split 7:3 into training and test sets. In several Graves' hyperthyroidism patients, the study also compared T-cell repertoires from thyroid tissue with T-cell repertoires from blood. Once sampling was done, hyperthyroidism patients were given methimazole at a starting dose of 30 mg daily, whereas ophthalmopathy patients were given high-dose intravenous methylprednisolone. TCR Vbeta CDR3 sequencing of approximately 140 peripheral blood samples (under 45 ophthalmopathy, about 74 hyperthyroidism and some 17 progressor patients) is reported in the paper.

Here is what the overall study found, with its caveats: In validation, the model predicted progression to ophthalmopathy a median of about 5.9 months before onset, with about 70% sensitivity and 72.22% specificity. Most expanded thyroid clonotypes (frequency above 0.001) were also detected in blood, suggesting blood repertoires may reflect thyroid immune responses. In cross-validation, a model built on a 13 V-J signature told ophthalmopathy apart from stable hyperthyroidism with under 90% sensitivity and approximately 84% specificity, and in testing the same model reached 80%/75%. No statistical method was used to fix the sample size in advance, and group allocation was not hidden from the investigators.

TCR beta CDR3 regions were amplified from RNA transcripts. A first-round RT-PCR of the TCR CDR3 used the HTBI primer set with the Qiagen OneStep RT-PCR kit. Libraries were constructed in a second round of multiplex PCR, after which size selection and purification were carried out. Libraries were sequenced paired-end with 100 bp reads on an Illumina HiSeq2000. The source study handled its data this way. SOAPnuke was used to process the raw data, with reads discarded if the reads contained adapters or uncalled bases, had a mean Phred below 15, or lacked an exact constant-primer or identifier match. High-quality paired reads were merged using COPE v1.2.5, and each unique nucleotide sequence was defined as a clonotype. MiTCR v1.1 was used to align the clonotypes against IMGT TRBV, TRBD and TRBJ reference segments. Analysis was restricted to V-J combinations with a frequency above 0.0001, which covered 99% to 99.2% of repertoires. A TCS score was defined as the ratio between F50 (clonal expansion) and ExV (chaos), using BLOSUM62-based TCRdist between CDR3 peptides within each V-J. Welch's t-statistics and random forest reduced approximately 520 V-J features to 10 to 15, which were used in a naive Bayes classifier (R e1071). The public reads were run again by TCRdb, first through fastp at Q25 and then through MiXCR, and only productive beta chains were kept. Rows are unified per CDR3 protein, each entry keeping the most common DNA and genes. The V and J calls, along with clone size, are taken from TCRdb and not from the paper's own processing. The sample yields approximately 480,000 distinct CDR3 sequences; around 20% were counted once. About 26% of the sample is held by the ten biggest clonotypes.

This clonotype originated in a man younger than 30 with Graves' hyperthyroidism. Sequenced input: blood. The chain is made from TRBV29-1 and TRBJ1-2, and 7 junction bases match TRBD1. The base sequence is TGCAGCGTTGAAGCGAGGACAGGCTTAGCTAACTATGGCTACACCTTC. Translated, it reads CSVEARTGLANYGYTF. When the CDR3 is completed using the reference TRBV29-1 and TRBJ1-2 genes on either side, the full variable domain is SAVISQKPSRDICQRGTSLTIQCQVDSQVTMMFWYRQQPGQSLTLIATANQGSEATYESGFVIDKFPISRPNLTFSTLTVSNMSPEDSSIYLCSVEARTGLANYGYTFGSGTRLTVV.